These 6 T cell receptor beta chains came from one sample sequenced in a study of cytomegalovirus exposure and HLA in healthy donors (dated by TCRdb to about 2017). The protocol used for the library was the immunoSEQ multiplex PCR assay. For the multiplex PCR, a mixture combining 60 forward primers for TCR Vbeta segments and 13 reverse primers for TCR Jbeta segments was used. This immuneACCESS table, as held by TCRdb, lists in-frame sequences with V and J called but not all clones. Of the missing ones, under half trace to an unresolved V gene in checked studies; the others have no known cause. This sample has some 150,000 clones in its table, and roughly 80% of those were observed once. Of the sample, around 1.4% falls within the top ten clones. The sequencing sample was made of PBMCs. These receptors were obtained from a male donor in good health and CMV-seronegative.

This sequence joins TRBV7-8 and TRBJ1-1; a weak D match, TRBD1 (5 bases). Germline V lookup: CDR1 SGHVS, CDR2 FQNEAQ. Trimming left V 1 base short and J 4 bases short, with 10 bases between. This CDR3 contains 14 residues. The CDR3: CASSLGGRGTEAFF. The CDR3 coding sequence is TGTGCCAGCAGCTTAGGGGGGAGGGGCACTGAAGCTTTCTTT.

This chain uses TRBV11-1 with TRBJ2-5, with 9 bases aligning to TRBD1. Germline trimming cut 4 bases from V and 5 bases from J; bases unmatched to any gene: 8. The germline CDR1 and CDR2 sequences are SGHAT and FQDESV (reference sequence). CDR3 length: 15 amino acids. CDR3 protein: CASSSGRDRVETQYF. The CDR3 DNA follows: TGTGCCAGCAGCTCGGGACGGGACAGGGTGGAGACCCAGTACTTC. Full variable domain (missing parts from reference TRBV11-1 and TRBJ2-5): EAEVAQSPRYKITEKSQAVAFWCDPISGHATLYWYRQILGQGPELLVQFQDESVVDDSQLPKDRFSAERLKGVDSTLKIQPAELGDSAMYLCASSSGRDRVETQYFGPGTRLLVL.

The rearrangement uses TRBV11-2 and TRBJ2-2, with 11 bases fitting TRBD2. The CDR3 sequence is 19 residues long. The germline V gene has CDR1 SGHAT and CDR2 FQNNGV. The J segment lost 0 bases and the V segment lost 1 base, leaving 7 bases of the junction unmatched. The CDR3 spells CASSLGASGGPPNTGELFF. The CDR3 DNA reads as TGTGCCAGCAGCTTAGGGGCTAGCGGGGGGCCTCCGAACACCGGGGAGCTGTTTTTT.

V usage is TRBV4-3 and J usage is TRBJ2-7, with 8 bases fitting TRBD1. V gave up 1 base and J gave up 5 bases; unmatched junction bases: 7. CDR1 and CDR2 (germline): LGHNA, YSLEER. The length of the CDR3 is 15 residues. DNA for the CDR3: TGCGCCAGCAGCCAAGGGCAGGGGGCGCACAACGAGCAGTACTTC. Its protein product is CASSQGQGAHNEQYF.

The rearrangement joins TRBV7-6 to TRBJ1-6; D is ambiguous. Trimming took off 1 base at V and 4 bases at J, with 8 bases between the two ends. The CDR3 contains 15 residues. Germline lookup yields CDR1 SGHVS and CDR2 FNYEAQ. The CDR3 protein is CASSLGQVYNSPLHF. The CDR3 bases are TGTGCCAGCAGCTTAGGGCAGGTTTATAATTCACCCCTCCACTTT.

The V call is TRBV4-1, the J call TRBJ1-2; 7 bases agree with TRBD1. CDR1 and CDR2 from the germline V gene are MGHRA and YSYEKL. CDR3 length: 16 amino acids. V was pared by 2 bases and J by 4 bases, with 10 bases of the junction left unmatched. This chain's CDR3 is CASSQMARGASYGYTF. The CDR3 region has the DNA TGCGCCAGCAGCCAAATGGCCAGGGGGGCGTCCTATGGCTACACCTTC.